Presented here are 16 T cell receptor beta chains from one specimen sequenced in a study of T cells expressing NK-cell markers. No DNA is given; TCRdb re-called the 5' RACE reads and lists each CDR3 protein once. In total, the table holds a few hundred thousand distinct CDR3 sequences. Sequenced sample: blood T cells: a sorted CD56 or NKG2C T cell subset, CD4+ or CD8+ T cells, or bulk PBMC T cells (not recorded which). Receptor source: a man between 18 and 35 years old in good health.

V gene TRBV29-1 combines with J gene TRBJ2-2; TCRdb indicates TRBD2, and absent DNA this call remains unverified. CDR3 length: 12 residues. The germline V gene encodes CDR1 SQVTM and CDR2 ANQGSEA. The CDR3 sequence is CSPALFAGELFF.

CDR3 in amino acids: CASSVRGTSGNLDTQYF. V usage is TRBV27 and J usage is TRBJ2-3; TCRdb picks TRBD2, but there is no DNA to check that call. Germline CDR1 MNHEY, CDR2 SMNVEV (reference sequence). CDR3 length: 17 residues.

The chain recombines TRBV5-1 with TRBJ1-3; TCRdb lists TRBD1, though no DNA is available to test this call. CDR3 length: 16 residues. Germline assignment: CDR1 SGHRS and CDR2 YFSETQ. The chain's CDR3 is CASSLVQGIAGNTIYF. The variable domain in full, with the rest retrieved from reference TRBV5-1 and TRBJ1-3, is KAGVTQTPRYLIKTRGQQVTLSCSPISGHRSVSWYQQTPGQGLQFLFEYFSETQRNKGNFPGRFSGRQFSNSRSEMNVSTLELGDSALYLCASSLVQGIAGNTIYFGEGSWLTVV.

The rearrangement joins TRBV7-9 to TRBJ2-2; TCRdb names TRBD2, which stays unverified in the absence of DNA. Germline CDR1 is SEHNR and CDR2 is FQNEAQ (reference sequence). The CDR3 spans 15 residues. The CDR3 spells CASSPRGGDTGELFF. The variable domain in full, with the rest retrieved from reference TRBV7-9 and TRBJ2-2, is DTGVSQNPRHKITKRGQNVTFRCDPISEHNRLYWYRQTLGQGPEFLTYFQNEAQLEKSRLLSDRFSAERPKGSFSTLEIQRTEQGDSAMYLCASSPRGGDTGELFFGEGSRLTVL.

V gene TRBV7-6 combines with J gene TRBJ1-2. CDR1 is SGHVS and CDR2 is FNYEAQ in the germline V gene. The CDR3 spans 14 residues. CDR3 protein: CASSLDDGNYGYTF. The full variable domain, in which reference TRBV7-6 and TRBJ1-2 provide the parts outside the CDR3, is GAGVSQSPRYKVTKRGQDVALRCDPISGHVSLYWYRQALGQGPEFLTYFNYEAQQDKSGLPNDRFSAERPEGSISTLTIQRTEQRDSAMYRCASSLDDGNYGYTFGSGTRLTVV.

The chain links TRBV6-2 or TRBV6-3 to TRBJ1-5; as DNA is missing, the TRBD1 call by TCRdb cannot be tested. The CDR3 length is 14 residues. Germline V CDR1 and CDR2: MNHEY, SVGEGT. The CDR3 here is CANQRGTGNQPQHF.

The rearrangement joins TRBV9 to TRBJ2-5; the TCRdb call, TRBD2, lacks DNA for checking. CDR3 size: 15 residues. CDR1 SGDLS and CDR2 YYNGEE come from the germline V gene. The CDR3 sequence: CASSVGPSGSITQYF.

This chain connects TRBV28 to TRBJ2-7; TCRdb gives TRBD2 as the D gene, but with no DNA this cannot be confirmed. The germline CDR1 and CDR2 sequences are MDHEN and SYDVKM. The length of the CDR3 is 14 residues. CDR3 protein: CASSFRGLHYEQYF.

This sequence joins TRBV4-1 and TRBJ2-5; lacking DNA, the TRBD1 call made by TCRdb goes unchecked. The V gene's germline CDR1 is MGHRA and CDR2 YSYEKL. The CDR3 loop spans 16 amino acids. CDR3 amino acids: CASSQYPRGGQETQYF.

This chain connects TRBV20-1 to TRBJ2-1; as DNA is missing, the TRBD2 call by TCRdb cannot be tested. This CDR3 spans 20 amino acids. Germline CDR1 DFQATT, CDR2 SNEGSKA (reference sequence). CDR3 sequence: CSARDHLSAGGPGSYNEQFF.

V is TRBV4-2 and J is TRBJ1-2; TCRdb's assignment of TRBD1 cannot be checked, as there is no DNA. The CDR3 has 15 residues. Per the germline V gene, CDR1 is LGHNA and CDR2 is YNFKEQ. The CDR3 protein is CASSNTGTGNYGYTF.

The chain couples TRBV6-5 to TRBJ2-1. The V gene's germline CDR1 is MNHEY and CDR2 SVGAGI. The CDR3 contains 13 residues. The CDR3: CASSYWRDGEQFF.

This chain uses TRBV27 with TRBJ2-6. From germline, CDR1 is MNHEY and CDR2 SMNVEV (reference sequence). CDR3 length: 16 amino acids. The chain's CDR3 is CASSLMVGTGANVLTF.

V gene TRBV12-3 or TRBV12-4 combines with J gene TRBJ2-5. The CDR3 consists of 13 residues. CDR3 residues: CASSRRSQETQYF.

The rearrangement links TRBV20-1 to TRBJ2-3; TCRdb names TRBD2, which stays unverified in the absence of DNA. The CDR3 covers 15 residues. CDR1 and CDR2 (germline): DFQATT, SNEGSKA (reference sequence). The CDR3 loop reads CSARAGTSDADTQYF.

The chain links TRBV24-1 to TRBJ2-3; TCRdb's D call, TRBD2, is unchecked because there is no DNA. The CDR3 runs to 18 residues. Germline V gene lookup returns CDR1 KGHDR and CDR2 SFDVKD. CDR3 region: CATSDPDGTSGSTDTQYF.